This T cell receptor beta chain was sequenced in a study of T-cell memory formation after mild COVID-19. To note about this clonotype: Its antigen is unidentified.

V lost 1 base and J lost 4, with 10 bases in between. This CDR3 comprises 14 residues. The germline gives CDR1 SGHTA, CDR2 FQGNSA. TCRdb processed the 5' RACE reads anew with MiXCR; each CDR3 protein has one entry. This repertoire shows fewer than 350,000 distinct CDR3 sequences, more than 15% found once; its top ten account for roughly 23%. Study-wide findings and caveats: Clones shrinking between day 15 and 85 showed a balanced CD4/CD8 split, and those that grew later tilted toward CD4+.

This TCR derives from a man between 18 and 35 years old who had mild COVID-19 (a few samples of this study predate the infection). Cell type and time point are not known. Sequencing input: PBMCs or a T cell subset sorted from them (not recorded which). The J gene is TRBJ1-2, the V gene TRBV7-2; no firm D call. CDR3 sequence: CASSLVYLGYGYTF. The CDR3 coding sequence is TGTGCCAGCAGCTTAGTTTATTTGGGCTATGGCTACACCTTC.